This T cell receptor beta chain was retrieved from a study of T cell clonality in common variable immunodeficiency. Method: immunoSEQ multiplex PCR; TCRdb's copy keeps in-frame clones and lacks some. The sample shows 25,000 to 35,000 clones, none of them appearing just once. Points from the study as a whole: In common variable immunodeficiency, TCR beta chains reportedly carried fewer deletions and N-nucleotide insertions. CVID subjects had higher TCRbeta clonality than healthy controls, most marked in about a third.

J gave up 4 bases and V 5 bases, and 4 bases lay outside the gene matches. The CDR3 sequence is 15 residues long. Germline CDR1 reads SGHRS; CDR2 reads YFSETQ. Most patients and controls had Caucasian heritage. There are many counts of this clone. Its target is not known. From the germline J gene comes the end of the CDR3, since the read stops 3 residues before it. This rearrangement joins TRBV5-1 to TRBJ2-1; TRBD2 matches 12 bases. The sample comprised peripheral blood mononuclear cells. The TCR comes from a person between 18 and 75 years old in good health. The CDR3 here is CASRTTSGGYNEQFF. CDR3 DNA, as far as it was read: TGCGCCAGCAGGACAACTAGCGGGGGGTACAATGAG.